Listed here are 8 T cell receptor beta chains from one sample, sequenced in a study of cytomegalovirus exposure and HLA in healthy donors. Both 60 Vbeta primers and 13 Jbeta primers went into the PCR. Generated by immunoSEQ multiplex PCR, the TCRdb table keeps only in-frame clones and is missing some. The sample includes about 120,000 clones, 75% to 85% seen only once; the top ten take 8.8%. Sequenced: PBMCs. These receptors all come from a female donor in good health and CMV-seropositive.

This clone was observed a handful of times. The rearrangement joins TRBV15 to TRBJ2-7; 9 bases are shared with TRBD1. V lost 5 bases, J lost 2 bases, and 4 bases stayed unmatched. Germline V gives CDR1 LNHNV, CDR2 YYDKDF (reference sequence). The CDR3 extends over 14 amino acids. The CDR3 nucleotides read TGTGCCACCAGCCGTGGACAGGGGACCTACGAGCAGTACTTC. Residues: CATSRGQGTYEQYF.

This clone has more than one count but fewer than ten. The rearrangement uses TRBV7-7 and TRBJ2-6, with a tentative D call TRBD2 (5 bases). This CDR3 has 17 amino acids. Germline CDR1 is SSHAT and CDR2 is FNYEAQ (reference sequence). Trimming cost V 6 bases and J 4 bases, with 19 bases left between them. The CDR3, as DNA: TGTGCCAGCAGTCCCTCCCCCGGTTCGGGAGGGGCCAACGTCCTGACTTTC. This gives the protein CASSPSPGSGGANVLTF.

The chain combines TRBV5-1 with TRBJ2-3; weak D call: TRBD2 (5 bases). V was cut by 4 bases and J by 0 bases, with 6 bases left in between. The CDR3 length is 13 residues. Germline V CDR1 and CDR2: SGHRS, YFSETQ. The CDR3, as DNA: TGCGCCAGCAGCACGGGGAGCACAGATACGCAGTATTTT. Translation gives CASSTGSTDTQYF.

This chain uses TRBV10-2 with TRBJ2-5, with TRBD2 matching 13 bases. CDR3 length: 17 amino acids. V lost 0 bases to trimming and J lost 2 bases; unmatched junction nucleotides: 3. Germline V gene sequence: CDR1 WSHSY, CDR2 SAAADI. The CDR3 DNA is TGCGCCAGCAGTGAGTCGACTAGCGGGGGGCCTCAAGAGACCCAGTACTTC. Translating it yields CASSESTSGGPQETQYF.

The chain carries TRBV27 and TRBJ2-2; TRBD1 agrees at 8 bases. Germline lookup yields CDR1 MNHEY and CDR2 SMNVEV (reference sequence). V gave up 8 bases and J gave up 2 bases; unmatched junction bases: 4. The CDR3 totals 14 residues. CDR3 sequence reads: CASGTGENTGELFF. CDR3 DNA: TGTGCCAGCGGGACAGGAGAAAACACCGGGGAGCTGTTTTTT.

This clone was seen a single time. The chain has TRBV18 and TRBJ2-7; 7 nucleotides match TRBD2. V shed 6 bases and J 3 bases; nucleotides not matched to a gene: 8. Germline V gene lookup returns CDR1 KGHSH and CDR2 LQKENI. This CDR3 has 14 amino acids. CDR3 nucleotides: TGTGCCAGCTCCTCCGGCGGGGGAGTCTACGAGCAGTACTTC. It specifies CASSSGGGVYEQYF.

This rearrangement joins TRBV5-1 to TRBJ1-1; the match to TRBD1 covers 8 bases. Germline V gene data show CDR1 as SGHRS and CDR2 as YFSETQ. The CDR3 covers 14 residues. V shed 4 bases, J shed 1 base, and the junction held 3 bases outside the gene matches. The CDR3 spells CASSPGQENTEAFF. CDR3 coding DNA: TGCGCCAGCAGCCCGGGACAGGAGAACACTGAAGCTTTCTTT.

The gene calls are TRBV27 and TRBJ1-5; perhaps TRBD1 as D (5 bases). CDR1 and CDR2 from the germline V gene are MNHEY and SMNVEV (reference sequence). Trimming removed 4 bases at V and 0 bases at J, with 7 bases between. The CDR3 totals 14 residues. CDR3: CASSSGGSNQPQHF. The DNA for the CDR3 is TGTGCCAGCAGTTCCGGGGGTAGCAATCAGCCCCAGCATTTT.